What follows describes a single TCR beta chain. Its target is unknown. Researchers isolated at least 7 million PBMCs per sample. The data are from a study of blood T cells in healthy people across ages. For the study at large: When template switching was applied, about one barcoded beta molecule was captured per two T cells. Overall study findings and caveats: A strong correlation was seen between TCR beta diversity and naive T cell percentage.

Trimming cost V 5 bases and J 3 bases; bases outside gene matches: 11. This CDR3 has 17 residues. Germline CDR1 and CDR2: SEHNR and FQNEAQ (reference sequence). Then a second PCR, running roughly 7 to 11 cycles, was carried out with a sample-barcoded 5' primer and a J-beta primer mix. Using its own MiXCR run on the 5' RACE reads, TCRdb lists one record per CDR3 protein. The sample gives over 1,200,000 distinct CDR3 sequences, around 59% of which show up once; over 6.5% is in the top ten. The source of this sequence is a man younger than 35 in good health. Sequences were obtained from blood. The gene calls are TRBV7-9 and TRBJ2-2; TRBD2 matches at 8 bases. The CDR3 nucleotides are TGTGCCAGCAGCCCGCAAGGACTAGCCGGGTACACCGGGGAGCTGTTTTTT. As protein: CASSPQGLAGYTGELFF.